This T cell receptor (beta chain) is drawn from a study of blood T cell repertoires in COVID-19. Study summary: Sites in the United States, Italy and Spain provided acute and convalescent COVID-19 samples.

The CDR3 runs to 16 residues. The J segment lost 0 bases and the V segment lost 5 bases, leaving 10 bases of the junction unmatched. The germline gives CDR1 SGHAT, CDR2 FQNNGV. Authors' data handling: The assay estimated nucleated cells by amplifying reference gene primers. TCRdb keeps only in-frame clones here, not all; method: immunoSEQ multiplex PCR. V and J calls and clone size come straight from that table; D and trimming were deduced from the DNA. The sample holds about 100,000 clones, around 88% seen once. Sequencing was performed on peripheral blood. The genes are TRBV11-2 and TRBJ2-7; 7 nucleotides agree with TRBD2. This TCR was recovered from a human donor in a cohort sampled during active COVID-19. The chain's CDR3 is CASSDTERDSSYEQYF. The CDR3 region has the DNA TGTGCCAGCAGCGACACGGAGCGGGATAGCTCCTACGAGCAGTACTTC.